These T cell receptor beta chains were read from a single sample in a study of blood T cell repertoires in COVID-19. Clones were sequenced by immunoSEQ multiplex PCR, and TCRdb holds only the in-frame ones, with some missing. This table holds around 220,000 clones, roughly nine tenths found once. Material for sequencing was peripheral blood. These receptors were taken from a woman aged 50 to 65 with acute or convalescent COVID-19. CDR3s include the opening cysteine and the closing phenylalanine or tryptophan. Fields, in order: clone size, V gene, J gene, D gene, CDR3 protein, CDR3 DNA. D genes are given only for firm matches. Clone size is given for some rows only: seen once, a few or many times, or a class if the clone is expanded.

>few|TRBV7-2|TRBJ1-1|NA
CASSAQRNTEAFF
TGTGCCAGCAGCGCACAGAGGAACACTGAAGCTTTCTTT
>NA|TRBV2|TRBJ1-6|NA
CASSLTGYNSPLHF
TGTGCCAGCAGTTTGACAGGTTATAATTCACCCCTCCACTTT
>once|TRBV7-2|TRBJ2-7|TRBD2
CASSLSGRLSYEQYF
TGTGCCAGCAGCTTAAGCGGGAGGCTCTCCTACGAGCAGTACTTC
>NA|TRBV21-1|TRBJ1-1|NA
CASSTDGEVTEAFF
TGTGCCAGCAGCACCGACGGGGAGGTCACTGAAGCTTTCTTT
>once|TRBV30|TRBJ2-7|NA
CAWSVLSELEQYF
TGTGCCTGGAGTGTTCTGAGTGAGCTCGAGCAGTACTTC
>NA|TRBV6-2/TRBV6-3|TRBJ2-1|TRBD2
CASSYSLAGGGQFF
TGTGCCAGCAGTTACTCCCTAGCGGGGGGGGGACAGTTCTTC
>NA|TRBV9|TRBJ2-3|TRBD2
CASSVTTSGGANPATDTQYF
TGTGCCAGCAGCGTGACGACTAGCGGGGGGGCCAACCCCGCCACAGATACGCAGTATTTT
>NA|TRBV7-2|TRBJ2-1|NA
CASSDFQVAYNEQFF
TGTGCCAGCAGCGATTTTCAGGTTGCCTACAATGAGCAGTTCTTC
>NA|TRBV7-6|TRBJ2-1|TRBD2
CASSSGTSGYNEQFF
TGTGCCAGCAGCTCCGGGACTAGCGGCTACAATGAGCAGTTCTTC
>NA|TRBV30|TRBJ2-7|TRBD1
CAWSDRGYEQYF
TGTGCCTGGAGTGACAGGGGCTACGAGCAGTACTTC
>NA|TRBV18|TRBJ1-2|TRBD1
CASSPDRNYGYTF
TGTGCCAGCTCACCGGACAGGAACTATGGCTACACCTTC
>NA|TRBV7-3|TRBJ1-1|NA
CASSLRQIEMNTEAFF
TGTGCCAGCAGCTTAAGGCAGATTGAAATGAACACTGAAGCTTTCTTT
>NA|TRBV5-1|TRBJ2-3|TRBD2
CASSSPETSGSITDTQYF
TGCGCCAGCAGCTCCCCTGAGACTAGCGGGAGTATCACAGATACGCAGTATTTT
>NA|TRBV7-2|TRBJ1-2|TRBD1
CASSSPGTVIYGYTF
TGTGCCAGCAGCTCCCCCGGGACAGTAATCTATGGCTACACCTTC
>NA|TRBV14|TRBJ1-4|TRBD1
CASSPLDRVGEKLFF
TGTGCCAGCAGCCCCCTCGACAGGGTGGGGGAAAAACTGTTTTTT
>NA|TRBV5-6|TRBJ1-2|NA
CASSLYAANYGYTF
TGTGCCAGCAGCTTGTATGCAGCTAACTATGGCTACACCTTC
>NA|TRBV5-1|TRBJ2-1|NA
CASSLLASSYNEQFF
TGCGCCAGCAGCCTACTGGCTAGCTCCTACAATGAGCAGTTCTTC
>NA|TRBV5-1|TRBJ1-3|TRBD1
CASSLGTGAGNTIYF
TGCGCCAGCAGCTTGGGGACAGGAGCTGGAAACACCATATATTTT
>NA|TRBV6-5|TRBJ2-2|NA
CASRQAPTGELFF
TGTGCCAGCAGACAGGCGCCCACCGGGGAGCTGTTTTTT
>NA|TRBV11-2|TRBJ1-1|NA
CASSLGGLEAFF
TGTGCCAGCAGCTTAGGGGGACTAGAAGCTTTCTTT
>NA|TRBV24-1|TRBJ2-3|TRBD2
CATSDLTASGVDTDTQYF
TGTGCCACCAGTGATTTGACTGCTAGCGGGGTGGACACAGATACGCAGTATTTT
>NA|TRBV2|TRBJ1-3|TRBD1
CASSEQGAEGNTIYF
TGTGCCAGCAGTGAACAGGGGGCAGAAGGAAACACCATATATTTT
>NA|TRBV9|TRBJ2-1|NA
CASSVGGRDWEQFF
TGTGCCAGCAGCGTAGGAGGCAGGGACTGGGAGCAGTTCTTC
>NA|TRBV4-3|TRBJ1-5|NA
CASSQDLTLQGGNQPQHF
TGCGCCAGCAGCCAAGATTTAACCCTACAAGGGGGCAATCAGCCCCAGCATTTT
>NA|TRBV4-2|TRBJ1-1|NA
CASSLEGGSGEAFF
TGTGCCAGCAGCCTAGAGGGGGGGTCCGGTGAAGCTTTCTTT
>NA|TRBV19|TRBJ2-7|TRBD1
CASSPPRGQGSYEQYF
TGTGCCAGTAGTCCTCCAAGGGGACAGGGTTCCTACGAGCAGTACTTC